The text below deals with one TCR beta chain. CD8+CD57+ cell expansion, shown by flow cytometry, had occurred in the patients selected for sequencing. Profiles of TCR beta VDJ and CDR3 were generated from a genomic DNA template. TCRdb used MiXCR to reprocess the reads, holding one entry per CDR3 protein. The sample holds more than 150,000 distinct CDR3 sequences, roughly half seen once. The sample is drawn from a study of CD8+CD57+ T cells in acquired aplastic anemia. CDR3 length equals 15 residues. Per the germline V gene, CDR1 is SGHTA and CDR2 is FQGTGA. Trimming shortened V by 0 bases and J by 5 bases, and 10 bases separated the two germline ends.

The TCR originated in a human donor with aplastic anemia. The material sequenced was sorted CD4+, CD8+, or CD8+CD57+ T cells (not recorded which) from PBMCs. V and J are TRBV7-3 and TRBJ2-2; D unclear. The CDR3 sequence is CASSLTATATGELFF. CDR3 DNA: TGTGCCAGCAGCTTAACGGCAACAGCTACCGGGGAGCTGTTTTTT.